This is a list of T cell receptor beta chains from one sample in a study of cytomegalovirus exposure and HLA in healthy donors. The protocol was immunoSEQ multiplex PCR, while the TCRdb copy is restricted to in-frame clones and leaves out a portion. The sample includes 120,000 or so clones, about 78% of them seen just once. Sequencing used PBMCs. These receptors were collected from a middle-aged woman in good health and CMV-seropositive. The conserved cysteine and the conserved F or W are not part of the CDR3 here. Fields, in order: V gene, CDR3 protein.

V: TRBV7-2; CDR3: ASSPGGVGEQY
V: TRBV10-3; CDR3: AIRTGNTEAF
V: TRBV6-6; CDR3: ASSTTPTGNYGYT
V: TRBV4-3; CDR3: ASSQDRGDRYEQY
V: TRBV7-9; CDR3: ASSLRDSSYEQY
V: TRBV2; CDR3: ASTGEYVNQPQH
V: TRBV5-1; CDR3: ASSLVGTGRDSPLH
V: TRBV7-3; CDR3: ASSPEPDRLDTQY
V: TRBV9; CDR3: ASSVGGGQEGQF
V: TRBV29-1; CDR3: SVRGMGEQY
V: TRBV14; CDR3: ASSPDTFYGYT
V: TRBV5-4; CDR3: ASSDRGYEQY
V: TRBV7-9; CDR3: ASSLGIGDQPQH
V: TRBV5-5; CDR3: ASSWTANTEAF
V: TRBV19; CDR3: ASSAGQGIEQY
V: TRBV15; CDR3: ATSRAGGPSTDTQY
V: TRBV5-1; CDR3: ASSVQGATEAF
V: TRBV5-1; CDR3: ASSFSGRRTDTQY
V: TRBV19; CDR3: ASRISSTGNEQF
V: TRBV2; CDR3: ASSESPQPQH
V: TRBV9; CDR3: ASSVWDSVNTEAF
V: TRBV7-2; CDR3: ASSLQRDSGTDTQY
V: TRBV7-9; CDR3: ASSYQQGRPLTYGYT
V: TRBV5-6; CDR3: ASSPTPRRSPLNTEAF
V: TRBV10-3; CDR3: AISPSTWGGQANTEAF
V: TRBV7-3; CDR3: ASSRQGNTDTQY
V: TRBV6-5; CDR3: ASSLAGGPDIQY
V: TRBV18; CDR3: ASSPSRGTGGTDVQETQY
V: TRBV29-1; CDR3: SVEGAGSTDTQY
V: TRBV7-2; CDR3: ASSLAPSYGYT
V: TRBV28; CDR3: ASSLTSGGFNEQF
V: TRBV9; CDR3: ASSRAGGLADTQY
V: TRBV5-4; CDR3: ASSFRAGNYEQY
V: TRBV7-8; CDR3: ASSLEGRAYGYT
V: TRBV5-1; CDR3: ASSLQGLKDTQY
V: TRBV18; CDR3: ASSPEGQGSGYT
V: TRBV9; CDR3: ASSAPSGGPDTQY
V: TRBV10-3; CDR3: AISEMGGGSTEAF
V: TRBV11-2; CDR3: ASSLDRVTEAF
V: TRBV9; CDR3: ASSVGGGPDNEQF